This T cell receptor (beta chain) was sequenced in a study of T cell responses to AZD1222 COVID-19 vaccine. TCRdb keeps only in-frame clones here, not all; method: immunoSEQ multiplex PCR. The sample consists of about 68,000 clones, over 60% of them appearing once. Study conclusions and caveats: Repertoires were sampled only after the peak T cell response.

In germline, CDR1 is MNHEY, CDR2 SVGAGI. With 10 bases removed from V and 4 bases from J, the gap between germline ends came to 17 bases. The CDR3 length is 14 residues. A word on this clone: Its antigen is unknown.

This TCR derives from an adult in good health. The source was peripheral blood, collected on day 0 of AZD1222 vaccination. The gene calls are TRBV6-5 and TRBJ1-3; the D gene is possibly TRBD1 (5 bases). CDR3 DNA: TGTGCCACAACGGACACTGGGGCAGGAAACACCATATATTTT. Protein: CATTDTGAGNTIYF.